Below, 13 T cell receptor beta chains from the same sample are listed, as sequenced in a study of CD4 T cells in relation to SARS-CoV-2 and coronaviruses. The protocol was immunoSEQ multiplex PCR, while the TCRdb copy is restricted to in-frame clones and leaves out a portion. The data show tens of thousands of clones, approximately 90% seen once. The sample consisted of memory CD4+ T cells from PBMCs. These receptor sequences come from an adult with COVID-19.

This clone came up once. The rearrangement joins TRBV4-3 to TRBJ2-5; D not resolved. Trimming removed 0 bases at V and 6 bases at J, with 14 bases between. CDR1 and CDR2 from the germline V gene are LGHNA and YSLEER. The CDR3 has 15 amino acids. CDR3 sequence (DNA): TGCGCCAGCAGCCAAGAACCCAGTAGAGGACAGACCCAGTACTTC. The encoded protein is CASSQEPSRGQTQYF.

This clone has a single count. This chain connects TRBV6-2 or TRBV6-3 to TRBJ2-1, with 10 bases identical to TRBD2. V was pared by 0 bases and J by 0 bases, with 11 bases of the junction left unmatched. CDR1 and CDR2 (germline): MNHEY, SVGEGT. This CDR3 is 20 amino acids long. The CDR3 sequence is CASSYSSLAGVPSSYNEQFF. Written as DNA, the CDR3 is TGTGCCAGCAGTTACTCGAGCCTAGCGGGGGTTCCGAGCTCCTACAATGAGCAGTTCTTC.

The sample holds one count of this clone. CDR3 sequence reads: CSGRAGGRETQYF. CDR3 in DNA: TGCAGCGGGAGGGCAGGGGGCCGGGAGACCCAGTACTTC. The chain joins TRBV29-1 to TRBJ2-5; 8 bases fit TRBD1. Germline CDR1 SQVTM, CDR2 ANQGSEA. The CDR3 has 13 residues. The V segment lost 7 bases and the J segment 5 bases; nucleotides outside the gene matches: 9. The whole variable domain, remainder taken from reference TRBV29-1 and TRBJ2-5, is SAVISQKPSRDICQRGTSLTIQCQVDSQVTMMFWYRQQPGQSLTLIATANQGSEATYESGFVIDKFPISRPNLTFSTLTVSNMSPEDSSIYLCSGRAGGRETQYFGPGTRLLVL.

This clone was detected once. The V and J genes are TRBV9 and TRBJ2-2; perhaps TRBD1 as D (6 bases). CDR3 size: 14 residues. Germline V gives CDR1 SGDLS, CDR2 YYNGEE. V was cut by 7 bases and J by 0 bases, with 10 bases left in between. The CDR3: CASRGQTNTGELFF. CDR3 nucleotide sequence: TGTGCCAGCCGCGGACAGACGAACACCGGGGAGCTGTTTTTT. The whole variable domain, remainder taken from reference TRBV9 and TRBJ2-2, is DSGVTQTPKHLITATGQRVTLRCSPRSGDLSVYWYQQSLDQGLQFLIQYYNGEERAKGNILERFSAQQFPDLHSELNLSSLELGDSALYFCASRGQTNTGELFFGEGSRLTVL.

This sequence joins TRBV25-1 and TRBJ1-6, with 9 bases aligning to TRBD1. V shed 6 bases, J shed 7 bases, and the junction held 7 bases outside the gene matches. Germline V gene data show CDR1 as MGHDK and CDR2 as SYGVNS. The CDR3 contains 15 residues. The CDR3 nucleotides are TGTGCCAGCAGCTATACCGGGACAGGGAATTCACCCCTCCACTTT. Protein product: CASSYTGTGNSPLHF.

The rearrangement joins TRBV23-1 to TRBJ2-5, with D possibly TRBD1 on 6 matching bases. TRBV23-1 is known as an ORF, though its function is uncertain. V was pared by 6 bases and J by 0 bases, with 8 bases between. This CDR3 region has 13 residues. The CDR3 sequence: CASRGAHQETQYF. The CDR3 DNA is TGCGCCAGCAGGGGGGCCCACCAAGAGACCCAGTACTTC.

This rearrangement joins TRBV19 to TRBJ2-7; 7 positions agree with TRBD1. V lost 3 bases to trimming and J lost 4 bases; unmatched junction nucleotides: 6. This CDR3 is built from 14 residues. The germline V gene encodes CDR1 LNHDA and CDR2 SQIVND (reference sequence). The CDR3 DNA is TGTGCCAGTAGTATCGCCGACAGGGTATACGAGCAGTACTTC. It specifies CASSIADRVYEQYF.

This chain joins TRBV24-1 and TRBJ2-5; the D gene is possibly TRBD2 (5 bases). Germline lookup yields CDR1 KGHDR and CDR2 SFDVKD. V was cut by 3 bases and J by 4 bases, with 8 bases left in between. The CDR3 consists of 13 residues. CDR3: CATSDRGRETQYF. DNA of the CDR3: TGTGCCACCAGTGATAGAGGGAGAGAGACCCAGTACTTC.

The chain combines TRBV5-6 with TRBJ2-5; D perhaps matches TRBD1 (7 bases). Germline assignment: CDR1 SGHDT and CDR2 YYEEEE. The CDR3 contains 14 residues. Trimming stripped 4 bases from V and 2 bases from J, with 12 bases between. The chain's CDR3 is CASSQGGPQETQYF. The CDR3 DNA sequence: TGTGCCAGCAGCCAGGGGGGCCCGCAAGAGACCCAGTACTTC.

The CDR3 DNA reads TGTGCCAGCAGCCAACAAGATACGCAGTATTTT. Protein sequence: CASSQQDTQYF. The gene calls are TRBV3-1 (or the pseudogene TRBV3-2) and TRBJ2-3; D remains ambiguous. CDR1 LGHDT and CDR2 YNNKEL come from the germline V gene (reference sequence). The CDR3 spans 11 residues. Trimming took 2 bases from V and 5 from J, leaving 2 bases between them.

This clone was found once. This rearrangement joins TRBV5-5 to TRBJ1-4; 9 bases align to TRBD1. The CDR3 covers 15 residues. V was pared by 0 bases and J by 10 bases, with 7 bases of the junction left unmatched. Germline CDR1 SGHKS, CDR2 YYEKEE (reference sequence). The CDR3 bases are TGTGCCAGCAGCTTGGATACAGGGGGCAGGGGAAAACTGTTTTTT. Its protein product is CASSLDTGGRGKLFF.

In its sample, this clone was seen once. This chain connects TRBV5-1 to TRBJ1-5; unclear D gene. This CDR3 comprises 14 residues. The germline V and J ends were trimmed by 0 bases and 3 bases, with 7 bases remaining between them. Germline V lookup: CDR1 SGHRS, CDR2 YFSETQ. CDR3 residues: CASSLEGPNQPQHF. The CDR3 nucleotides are TGCGCCAGCAGCTTGGAGGGTCCCAATCAGCCCCAGCATTTT.

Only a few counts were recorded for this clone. CDR3 sequence (DNA): TGCGCCAGCAGCCATAGTAGAGGGGGGGCCCATGAGCAGTTCTTC. Amino acids: CASSHSRGGAHEQFF. V is TRBV4-3 and J is TRBJ2-1; a possible D gene is TRBD2 (7 bases). The CDR3 totals 15 residues. The germline gives CDR1 LGHNA, CDR2 YSLEER. Trimming removed 3 bases from V and 8 bases from J, with 17 bases in between.